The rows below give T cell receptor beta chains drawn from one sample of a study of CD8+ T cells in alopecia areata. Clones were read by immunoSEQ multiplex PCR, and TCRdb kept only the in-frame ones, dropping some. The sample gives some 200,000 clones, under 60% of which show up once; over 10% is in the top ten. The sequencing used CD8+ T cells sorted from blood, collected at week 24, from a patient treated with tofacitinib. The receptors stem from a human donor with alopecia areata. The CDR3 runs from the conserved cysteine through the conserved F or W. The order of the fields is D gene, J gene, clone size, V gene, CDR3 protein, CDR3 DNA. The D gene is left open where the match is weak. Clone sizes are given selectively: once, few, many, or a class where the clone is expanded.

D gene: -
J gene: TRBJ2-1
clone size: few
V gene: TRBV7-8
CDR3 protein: CASSLQGGNNEQFF
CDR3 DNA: TGTGCCAGCAGCCTACAGGGGGGGAACAATGAGCAGTTCTTC

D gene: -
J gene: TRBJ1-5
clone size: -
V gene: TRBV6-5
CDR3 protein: CASSYSRGSQPQHF
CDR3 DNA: TGTGCCAGCAGTTACTCAAGGGGCAGTCAGCCCCAGCATTTT

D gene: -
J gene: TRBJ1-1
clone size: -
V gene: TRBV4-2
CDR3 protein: CASSVKGRGIAFF
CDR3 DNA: TGTGCCAGCAGCGTTAAGGGTCGGGGGATAGCTTTCTTT

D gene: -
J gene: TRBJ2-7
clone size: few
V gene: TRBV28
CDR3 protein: CASTHGGRAYEQYF
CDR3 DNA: TGTGCCAGCACCCATGGCGGCAGAGCCTACGAGCAGTACTTC

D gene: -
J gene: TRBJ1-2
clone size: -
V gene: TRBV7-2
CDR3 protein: CASSPRVAGLNYGYTF
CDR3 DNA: TGTGCCAGCAGCCCGAGGGTAGCGGGCCTTAACTATGGCTACACCTTC

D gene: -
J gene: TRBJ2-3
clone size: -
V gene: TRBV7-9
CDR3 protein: CASSSLRGLTDTQYF
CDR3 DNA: TGTGCCAGCAGCTCCCTCCGCGGGCTCACAGATACGCAGTATTTT

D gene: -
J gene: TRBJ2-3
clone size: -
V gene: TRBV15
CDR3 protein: CATSREGTGAPTDTQYF
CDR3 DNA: TGTGCCACCAGCAGGGAGGGTACCGGAGCCCCCACAGATACGCAGTATTTT

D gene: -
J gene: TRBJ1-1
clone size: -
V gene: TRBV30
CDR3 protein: CAWSVRFSPPMNTEAFF
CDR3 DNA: TGTGCCTGGAGTGTAAGGTTCTCCCCCCCCATGAACACTGAAGCTTTCTTT

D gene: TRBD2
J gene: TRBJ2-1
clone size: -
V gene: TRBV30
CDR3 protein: CAWNLAELYNEQFF
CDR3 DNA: TGTGCCTGGAATCTAGCGGAGCTCTACAATGAGCAGTTCTTC

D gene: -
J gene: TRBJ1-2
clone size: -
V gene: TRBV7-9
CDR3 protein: CASSFTGADFYGYTF
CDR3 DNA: TGTGCCAGCAGCTTTACGGGGGCGGATTTCTATGGCTACACCTTC

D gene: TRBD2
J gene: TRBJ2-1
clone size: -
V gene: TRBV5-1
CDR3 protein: CASSSTSGGLNEQFF
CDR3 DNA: TGCGCCAGCAGCTCGACTAGCGGGGGTTTAAATGAGCAGTTCTTC